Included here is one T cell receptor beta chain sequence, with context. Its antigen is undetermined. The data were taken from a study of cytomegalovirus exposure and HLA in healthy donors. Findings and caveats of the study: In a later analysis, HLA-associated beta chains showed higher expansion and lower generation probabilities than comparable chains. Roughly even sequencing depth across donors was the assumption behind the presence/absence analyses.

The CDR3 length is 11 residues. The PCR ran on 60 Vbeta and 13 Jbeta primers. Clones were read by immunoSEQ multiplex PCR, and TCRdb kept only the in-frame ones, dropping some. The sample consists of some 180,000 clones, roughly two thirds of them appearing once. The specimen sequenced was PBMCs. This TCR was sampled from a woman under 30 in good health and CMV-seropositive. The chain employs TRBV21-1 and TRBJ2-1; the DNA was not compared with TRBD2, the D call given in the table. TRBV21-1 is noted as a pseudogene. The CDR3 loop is CASSTGGLEFF. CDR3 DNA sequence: TGTGCCAGCAGCACGGGGGGTCTGGAGTTCTTC.